This T cell receptor beta chain was identified during a study of blood T cell repertoires in COVID-19. Across the whole study: Donors in the United States, Italy and Spain gave samples during acute or convalescent COVID-19. From T cells, B-cell-depleted T cells, or PBMCs came the material, which was cDNA or gDNA.

Method: immunoSEQ multiplex PCR; TCRdb's copy keeps in-frame clones and lacks some. This sample has roughly 120,000 clones, with roughly 84% found just once. The V end lost 3 bases, the J end lost 3 bases, and 6 bases lay between the germline ends. In germline, CDR1 is LGHDT, CDR2 YNNKEL (reference sequence). There are 13 residues in the CDR3. This clone came up a few times. The sequenced sample consisted of peripheral blood. The V gene is TRBV3-1 (or the pseudogene TRBV3-2), the J gene TRBJ1-3; D remains unclear. The receptor's source is a woman between 40 and 55 years old with acute or convalescent COVID-19. Here the CDR3 reads CASSQRHGNTIYF. In DNA form, the CDR3 reads TGTGCCAGCAGCCAGCGGCATGGAAACACCATATATTTT.